This T cell receptor (beta chain) stems from a study of breast tumors, draining lymph nodes, adjacent tissues. Each CDR3 protein gets one entry after TCRdb re-called the multiplex PCR reads with MiXCR. The profile shows more than 200,000 distinct CDR3 sequences, about a third of them singletons. Samples came from axillary lymph nodes draining the breast cancer. The germline V gene encodes CDR1 MNHNS and CDR2 SASEGT. The CDR3 consists of 15 residues. Trimming cost V 7 bases and J 1 base; bases outside gene matches: 6. Material: axillary lymph node tissue. This TCR was recovered from a female donor with breast cancer. Some clones in this sample may be carry-over from other donors' samples. This rearrangement joins TRBV6-1 to TRBJ2-7, with 11 bases lining up with TRBD2. The CDR3 DNA follows: TGTGCCAGCAACCCCGGGACTAGCGGATCCTACGAGCAGTACTTC. It is translated as CASNPGTSGSYEQYF.